Following are 20 T cell receptor beta chains from one sample sequenced in a study of persistence of HIV-infected CD4 T cells. Overlapping HIV-1 Gag 15-mer peptides at about 1 ug per peptide per mL were used. Memory cells lacking CD40L and CD69 with high CD45RO were sorted. The antigens these receptors bind are not known. This was the immunoSEQ version 4 assay in survey mode. The protocol was immunoSEQ multiplex PCR, while the TCRdb copy is restricted to in-frame clones and leaves out a portion. The data contain about 35,000 clones, 70% to 90% of them singletons. The source was cultured CD4+ T cells from PBMCs, collected from a patient who received antiretroviral therapy. The origin of the receptors is an adult with HIV. The donor label of this sample is uncertain.

The V and J genes are TRBV18 and TRBJ1-5; D perhaps matches TRBD1 (5 bases). The germline V gene encodes CDR1 KGHSH and CDR2 LQKENI. The V and J ends lost 3 bases and 9 bases respectively, with 18 bases between them. CDR3 size: 15 residues. CDR3 sequence (DNA): TGTGCCAGCTCACCCGCCGGGACCGAAGGATTGCCCCAGCATTTT. Its translation: CASSPAGTEGLPQHF.

The rearrangement links TRBV2 to TRBJ1-1, with a possible D match to TRBD1 (6 bases). This CDR3 is 14 amino acids long. The V end lost 10 bases, the J end lost 3 bases, and 18 bases lay between the germline ends. Germline CDR1 reads SNHLY; CDR2 reads FYNNEI. This chain's CDR3 is CAIQRRGRDTEAFF. CDR3 coding DNA: TGTGCCATCCAGCGAAGGGGGAGGGACACTGAAGCTTTCTTT. Combining the CDR3 with reference TRBV2 and TRBJ1-1 gives the whole variable domain EPEVTQTPSHQVTQMGQEVILRCVPISNHLYFYWYRQILGQKVEFLVSFYNNEISEKSEIFDDQFSVERPDGSNFTLKIRSTKLEDSAMYFCAIQRRGRDTEAFFGQGTRLTVV.

CDR3 in amino acids: CASKRGSDTEAFF. The CDR3 coding sequence is TGCGCCAGCAAGAGAGGGAGTGACACTGAAGCTTTCTTT. This chain joins TRBV5-1 and TRBJ1-1, with D unresolved. Germline V lookup: CDR1 SGHRS, CDR2 YFSETQ. Trimming removed 6 bases at V and 3 bases at J, with 12 bases between. The CDR3 runs 13 residues. The whole variable domain, filled in from reference TRBV5-1 and TRBJ1-1, reads KAGVTQTPRYLIKTRGQQVTLSCSPISGHRSVSWYQQTPGQGLQFLFEYFSETQRNKGNFPGRFSGRQFSNSRSEMNVSTLELGDSALYLCASKRGSDTEAFFGQGTRLTVV.

This clone appeared a single time. CDR3 sequence (DNA): TGTGCCAGCAGTTGGTCCGGGGGGCTCTACGAGCAGTACTTC. Its protein is CASSWSGGLYEQYF. The chain links TRBV27 to TRBJ2-7; tentative D call: TRBD2 (7 bases). The CDR3 length is 14 residues. V lost 4 bases and J 3 bases, leaving 13 bases between the germline ends. Germline CDR1 MNHEY, CDR2 SMNVEV (reference sequence).

The chain is built from TRBV7-9 and TRBJ2-7; D is undetermined. The germline V gene encodes CDR1 SEHNR and CDR2 FQNEAQ (reference sequence). Trimming removed 0 bases at V and 2 bases at J, with 5 bases between. This CDR3 has 13 amino acids. The CDR3 DNA follows: TGTGCCAGCAGCTTAGCGCCCCCCTACGAGCAGTACTTC. It specifies CASSLAPPYEQYF.

The genes are TRBV10-3 and TRBJ1-4; 10 nucleotides align to TRBD1. Germline values: CDR1 ENHRY, CDR2 SYGVKD. V was clipped by 4 bases and J by 8 bases; unmatched bases: 7. This CDR3 has 15 residues. CDR3 sequence reads: CAISGGTGENEKLFF. CDR3 DNA sequence: TGTGCCATCAGTGGTGGGACAGGGGAAAACGAAAAACTGTTTTTT.

This clone was seen once. The chain joins TRBV18 to TRBJ2-3; 9 positions agree with TRBD1. Germline CDR1 is KGHSH and CDR2 is LQKENI. This CDR3 has 16 residues. With V trimmed by 3 bases and J by 7 bases, 11 bases remained unmatched. This CDR3 is CASSPGTGSDENTQYF. CDR3 sequence (DNA): TGTGCCAGCTCACCGGGGACAGGGTCCGATGAAAATACGCAGTATTTT.

The chain joins TRBV25-1 to TRBJ2-2, with 9 bases fitting TRBD1. The CDR3 spans 15 residues. The germline gives CDR1 MGHDK, CDR2 SYGVNS. Trimming took 7 bases from V and 0 from J; bases not matched to a gene: 3. CDR3 coding DNA: TGTGCCAGCAAGGGGACAGGGCCGAACACCGGGGAGCTGTTTTTT. It codes for CASKGTGPNTGELFF.

The rearrangement links TRBV6-5 to TRBJ2-7; 10 bases are shared with TRBD1. Germline trimming cut 8 bases from V and 4 bases from J; bases unmatched to any gene: 8. The CDR3 spans 14 residues. CDR1 MNHEY and CDR2 SVGAGI come from the germline V gene. CDR3: CASLRRDRGYEQYF. In DNA, the CDR3 is TGTGCCAGCCTCCGCCGGGACAGGGGTTACGAGCAGTACTTC.

V usage is TRBV18 and J usage is TRBJ2-6, with D uncertain. Germline loops: CDR1 KGHSH, CDR2 LQKENI. Trimming left V 3 bases short and J 4 bases short, with 7 bases between. The CDR3 extends over 14 amino acids. CDR3 residues: CASSPLAGANVLTF. The CDR3 nucleotides are TGTGCCAGCTCACCTCTCGCCGGGGCCAACGTCCTGACTTTC.

This chain connects TRBV6-4 to TRBJ1-1, with 12 bases aligning to TRBD1. From germline, CDR1 is MRHNA and CDR2 SNTAGT. This CDR3 contains 20 residues. The trim removed 0 bases at V and 4 bases at J, leaving 15 bases unmatched. For the CDR3, the DNA is TGTGCCAGCAGTGACTCGAAGGGGGGACCGGGACAGGGGGCCGGCACTGAAGCTTTCTTT. Encoded protein: CASSDSKGGPGQGAGTEAFF.

CDR3 nucleotide sequence: TGTGCCAGCAGCCCCGGACTAGCGGGGAACACAGATACGCAGTATTTT. It codes for CASSPGLAGNTDTQYF. This chain connects TRBV7-9 to TRBJ2-3; 12 bases align to TRBD2. V was pared by 5 bases and J by 2 bases, with 5 bases of the junction left unmatched. Germline CDR1 and CDR2: SEHNR and FQNEAQ (reference sequence). This CDR3 comprises 16 residues.

The V and J genes are TRBV28 and TRBJ2-1; unclear D gene. V was clipped by 7 bases and J by 0 bases, with 13 bases between them. CDR1 and CDR2 (germline): MDHEN, SYDVKM. CDR3 size: 15 residues. The CDR3 loop reads CASTLSRSSYNEQFF. CDR3 DNA: TGTGCCAGCACCTTGAGCCGGAGCTCCTACAATGAGCAGTTCTTC.

V is TRBV7-2 and J is TRBJ2-7; 7 nucleotides line up with TRBD1. The length of the CDR3 is 14 residues. Unmatched junction bases numbered 4, after V lost 4 bases and J lost 1 base. Germline CDR1 reads SGHTA; CDR2 reads FQGNSA. The CDR3 here is CASSSDRVSYEQYF. DNA for the CDR3: TGTGCCAGCAGCTCCGACAGGGTGTCCTACGAGCAGTACTTC.

The chain recombines TRBV5-8 with TRBJ1-5, with D maybe TRBD1 (5 bases). Germline CDR1 and CDR2: SGHTS and YDEGEE. Trimming stripped 3 bases from V and 0 bases from J, with 10 bases between. The CDR3 extends over 15 amino acids. The CDR3 loop is CASSWDLYSNQPQHF. CDR3 bases: TGTGCCAGCAGCTGGGACCTTTATAGCAATCAGCCCCAGCATTTT.

V gene TRBV9 combines with J gene TRBJ1-6; no clear D. This CDR3 region has 14 residues. V shed 4 bases and J shed 5 bases, with 10 bases lying between them. Germline V gives CDR1 SGDLS, CDR2 YYNGEE. In nucleotides, the CDR3 is TGTGCCAGCAGCCCTGGCCTTAATAATTCACCCCTCCACTTT. Translated, it gives CASSPGLNNSPLHF.

In its sample, this clone was seen a few times. CDR3 in amino acids: CASSSGVTGELFF. CDR3 coding DNA: TGTGCCAGCAGCTCAGGGGTAACCGGGGAGCTGTTTTTT. The rearrangement uses TRBV7-3 and TRBJ2-2, with D possibly TRBD1 on 6 matching bases. The germline gives CDR1 SGHTA, CDR2 FQGTGA. Trimming removed 4 bases at V and 5 bases at J, with 8 bases between. The CDR3 consists of 13 residues.

The chain recombines TRBV19 with TRBJ1-1, with 9 bases fitting TRBD1. Trimming at V came to 3 bases and at J to 5 bases, leaving 7 bases not matched to a gene. This CDR3 contains 15 residues. The germline V gene has CDR1 LNHDA and CDR2 SQIVND (reference sequence). The CDR3 region has the DNA TGTGCCAGTAGTATGGGGACAGGGAGATATACTGAAGCTTTCTTT. It translates to CASSMGTGRYTEAFF.

This chain links TRBV5-1 with TRBJ2-1, with 13 bases matching TRBD2. In germline, CDR1 is SGHRS, CDR2 YFSETQ. This CDR3 is 17 amino acids long. V trimming: 4 bases; J trimming: 5 bases; junction bases outside the gene matches: 9. The CDR3 spells CASSPGRTSGGNNEQFF. The CDR3, as DNA: TGCGCCAGCAGCCCAGGCCGGACTAGCGGGGGAAACAATGAGCAGTTCTTC.

The V and J genes are TRBV4-1 and TRBJ2-4; possibly TRBD1 for D (6 bases). V was clipped by 0 bases and J by 4 bases, with 13 bases between them. CDR1 and CDR2 from the germline V gene are MGHRA and YSYEKL. The CDR3 is 16 amino acids. This CDR3 reads CASSQDLKDRKNIQYF. CDR3 DNA sequence: TGCGCCAGCAGCCAAGATTTAAAGGACAGAAAAAACATTCAGTACTTC.